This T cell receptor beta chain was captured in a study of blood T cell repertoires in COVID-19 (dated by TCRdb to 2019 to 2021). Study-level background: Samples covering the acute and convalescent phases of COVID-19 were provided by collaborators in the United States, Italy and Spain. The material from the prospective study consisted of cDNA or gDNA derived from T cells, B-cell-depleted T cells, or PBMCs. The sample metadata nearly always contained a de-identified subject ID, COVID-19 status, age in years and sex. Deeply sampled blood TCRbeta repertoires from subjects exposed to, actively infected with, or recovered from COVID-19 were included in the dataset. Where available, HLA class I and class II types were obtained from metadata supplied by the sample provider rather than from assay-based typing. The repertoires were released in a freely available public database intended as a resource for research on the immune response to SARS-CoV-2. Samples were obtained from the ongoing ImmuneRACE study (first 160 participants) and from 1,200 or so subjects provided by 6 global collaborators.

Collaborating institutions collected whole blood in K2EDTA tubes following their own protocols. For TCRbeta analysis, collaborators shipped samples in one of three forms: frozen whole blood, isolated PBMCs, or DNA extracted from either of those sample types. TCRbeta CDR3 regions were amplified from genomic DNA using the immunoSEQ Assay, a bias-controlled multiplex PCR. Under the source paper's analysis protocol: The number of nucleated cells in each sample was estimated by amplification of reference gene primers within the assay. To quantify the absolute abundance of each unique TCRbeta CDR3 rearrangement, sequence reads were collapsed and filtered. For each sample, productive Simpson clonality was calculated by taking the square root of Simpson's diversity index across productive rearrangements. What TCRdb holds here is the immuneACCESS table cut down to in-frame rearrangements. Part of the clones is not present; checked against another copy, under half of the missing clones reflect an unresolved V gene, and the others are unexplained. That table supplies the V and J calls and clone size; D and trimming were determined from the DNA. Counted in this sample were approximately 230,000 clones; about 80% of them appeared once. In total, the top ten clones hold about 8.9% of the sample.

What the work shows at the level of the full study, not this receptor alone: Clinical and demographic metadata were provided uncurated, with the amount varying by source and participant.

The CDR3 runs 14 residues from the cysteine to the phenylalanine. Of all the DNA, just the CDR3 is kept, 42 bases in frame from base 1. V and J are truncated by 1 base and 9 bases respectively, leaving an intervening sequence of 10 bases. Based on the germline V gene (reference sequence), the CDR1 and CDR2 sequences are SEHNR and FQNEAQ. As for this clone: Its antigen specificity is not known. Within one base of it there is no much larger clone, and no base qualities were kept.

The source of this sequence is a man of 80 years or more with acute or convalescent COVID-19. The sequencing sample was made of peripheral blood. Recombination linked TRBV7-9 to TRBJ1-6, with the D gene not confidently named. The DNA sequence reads TGTGCCAGCAGCTTAGACCCCGCGGCTTCACCCCTCCACTTT. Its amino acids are CASSLDPAASPLHF.